Below, 14 T cell receptor beta chains from the same sample are listed, as sequenced in a study of radiation and T cells in renal cell carcinoma. Described time point: baseline pretreatment blood. Indicated treatment: 15 Gy SBRT to primary tumor, nephrectomy 4 weeks later. TCRdb's copy holds only in-frame clones and misses some; the assay was immunoSEQ multiplex PCR. The data show over 45,000 clones, with around 80% seen just once and more than 7% held by the top ten. The sequenced sample was blood, obtained from a patient whose treatment included radiotherapy and nephrectomy. All receptors derive from a man aged 60 to 69 with renal cell carcinoma.

The gene calls are TRBV18 and TRBJ2-5; D is unclear. The germline V gene has CDR1 KGHSH and CDR2 LQKENI. V was trimmed by 5 bases and J by 1 base, leaving 8 bases between them. There are 13 residues in the CDR3. As DNA, the CDR3 is TGTGCCAGCTCAGCAGGAGTCCAAGAGACCCAGTACTTC. Translation: CASSAGVQETQYF.

The V gene is TRBV19, the J gene TRBJ2-3; TRBD2 agrees at 7 bases. Germline values: CDR1 LNHDA, CDR2 SQIVND (reference sequence). The CDR3 totals 15 residues. V lost 4 bases and J lost 2; bases outside the gene matches: 6. The CDR3 here is CASSNWAGDTDTQYF. Written as DNA, the CDR3 is TGTGCCAGTAGTAATTGGGCGGGAGACACAGATACGCAGTATTTT.

Regarding this clone: Other DNA sequences in the sample encode the same CDR3. The chain is built from TRBV7-2 and TRBJ1-2; the D gene is possibly TRBD1 (5 bases). Germline assignment: CDR1 SGHTA and CDR2 FQGNSA. This CDR3 has 13 residues. V lost 1 base to trimming and J lost 3 bases, with 6 bases between them. The CDR3 sequence: CASSLGGDYGYTF. For the CDR3, the DNA is TGTGCCAGCAGCTTAGGGGGGGACTATGGCTACACCTTC.

This clone occurred once. The rearrangement uses TRBV7-2 and TRBJ1-2; no clear D. CDR3 length: 15 residues. The germline V gene encodes CDR1 SGHTA and CDR2 FQGNSA. V lost 2 bases, J lost 8 bases, and 18 bases lay in between. The CDR3, as DNA: TGTGCCAGCAGCTTATTTAGAGACTCACCAACAGGCTACACCTTC. Protein sequence: CASSLFRDSPTGYTF. The entire variable domain, with the rest obtained from reference TRBV7-2 and TRBJ1-2, is as follows: GAGVSQSPSNKVTEKGKDVELRCDPISGHTALYWYRQSLGQGLEFLIYFQGNSAPDKSGLPSDRFSAERTGGSVSTLTIQRTQQEDSAVYLCASSLFRDSPTGYTFGSGTRLTVV.

This clone was counted a single time. The rearrangement links TRBV19 to TRBJ2-2; D may correspond to TRBD1 or TRBD2 (5 bases each). This CDR3 has 17 amino acids. CDR1 is LNHDA and CDR2 is SQIVND in the germline V gene (reference sequence). V was clipped by 2 bases and J by 3 bases, with 16 bases between them. The CDR3: CASSIQFGAGDTGELFF. The CDR3 nucleotides read TGTGCCAGTAGTATACAGTTTGGGGCGGGCGACACCGGGGAGCTGTTTTTT.

V gene TRBV6-1 combines with J gene TRBJ2-7; a possible D gene is TRBD2 (6 bases). Trimming took 1 base from V and 4 from J, leaving 14 bases between them. Germline CDR1 and CDR2: MNHNS and SASEGT. This CDR3 has 15 residues. CDR3 sequence: CASSEGGGLLYEQYV. In DNA, the CDR3 is TGTGCCAGCAGTGAAGGGGGAGGACTTTTGTACGAGCAGTACGTC.

This chain joins TRBV6-1 and TRBJ2-7; D gene ambiguous. CDR1 is MNHNS and CDR2 is SASEGT in the germline V gene. Trimming shortened V by 7 bases and J by 5 bases, and 6 bases separated the two germline ends. This CDR3 comprises 10 residues. The CDR3 sequence: CASNEDEQYF. CDR3 nucleotide sequence: TGTGCCAGCAACGAGGACGAGCAGTACTTC.

Sample share makes this clone medium-sized (0.01 to 0.1%). The chain has TRBV7-6 and TRBJ1-2; tentatively, D is TRBD1 (6 bases). Trimming stripped 3 bases from V and 10 bases from J, with 15 bases between. CDR1 is SGHVS and CDR2 is FNYEAQ in the germline V gene. The CDR3 runs to 13 residues. The chain's CDR3 is CASSFLQGSYYTF. The CDR3 DNA is TGTGCCAGCAGCTTTCTACAGGGAAGCTACTACACCTTC.

This chain joins TRBV5-1 and TRBJ2-2; D is perhaps TRBD2 (6 bases). The germline V gene encodes CDR1 SGHRS and CDR2 YFSETQ. The V end was cut by 0 bases, the J end by 5 bases, with 11 bases between. The CDR3 contains 15 residues. In DNA form, the CDR3 reads TGCGCCAGCAGCTTGGCTGCGGGGAGGACCGGGGAGCTGTTTTTT. This encodes CASSLAAGRTGELFF.

The chain employs TRBV6-4 and TRBJ2-5, with TRBD1 matching 7 bases. The CDR3 length is 13 residues. V trimming: 7 bases; J trimming: 5 bases; junction bases outside the gene matches: 7. CDR1 and CDR2 (germline): MRHNA, SNTAGT. CDR3 sequence: CASTLGGRETQYF. The CDR3 nucleotides read TGTGCCAGCACACTAGGGGGCCGGGAGACCCAGTACTTC.

V usage is TRBV11-3 and J usage is TRBJ2-1; D uncertain. Trimming removed 0 bases at V and 0 bases at J, with 9 bases between. Per germline, CDR1 SGHNT and CDR2 YENEEA. The CDR3 runs to 16 residues. CDR3 sequence: CASSLEVLGSYNEQFF. The DNA of the CDR3 is TGTGCCAGCAGCTTAGAGGTCCTTGGCTCCTACAATGAGCAGTTCTTC.

This clone was counted between two and nine times. The rearrangement joins TRBV6-5 to TRBJ1-6, with D unresolved. The CDR3 is made up of 13 amino acids. The germline V gene has CDR1 MNHEY and CDR2 SVGAGI. V was clipped by 5 bases and J by 10 bases, with 12 bases between them. The CDR3 bases are TGTGCCAGCAGTCCTTTTGGAGACTCACCCCTCCACTTT. It translates to CASSPFGDSPLHF.

This chain connects TRBV7-2 to TRBJ2-7; 7 nucleotides match TRBD1. Germline CDR1 reads SGHTA; CDR2 reads FQGNSA. The CDR3 length is 15 residues. V shed 1 base and J 3 bases; nucleotides not matched to a gene: 6. This chain's CDR3 is CASSLGLGQIYEQYF. DNA of the CDR3: TGTGCCAGCAGCTTAGGTTTGGGACAGATCTACGAGCAGTACTTC. Full variable domain (remainder filled in from reference TRBV7-2 and TRBJ2-7): GAGVSQSPSNKVTEKGKDVELRCDPISGHTALYWYRQSLGQGLEFLIYFQGNSAPDKSGLPSDRFSAERTGGSVSTLTIQRTQQEDSAVYLCASSLGLGQIYEQYFGPGTRLTVT.

The rearrangement links TRBV2 to TRBJ1-2; the D gene is possibly TRBD1 (6 bases). Per the germline V gene, CDR1 is SNHLY and CDR2 is FYNNEI. Deletions cut 6 bases from V and 7 bases from J, with 24 bases between. The CDR3 runs to 16 residues. CDR3 bases: TGTGCCAGCAGAGAAACCGGGACAACGAGTCACCTTGGCTACACCTTC. Residues: CASRETGTTSHLGYTF.